A single TCR beta chain is shown here with its context. This sample is part of a study of response to subunit inactivated influenza vaccine. Each CDR3 protein is one row after TCRdb ran MiXCR on the RT-PCR reads. The data hold a few hundred thousand distinct CDR3 sequences, with around a fifth observed a single time. Germline V gene sequence: CDR1 SNHLY, CDR2 FYNNEI. There are 12 residues in the CDR3. With 6 bases removed from V and 7 bases from J, the gap between germline ends came to 10 bases. J is TRBJ1-5 and V is TRBV2; no reliable D call. The sample here was PBMCs from blood, taken 21 months after vaccination. The receptor comes from a man in his fifties or sixties who received an inactivated influenza vaccine. The CDR3 sequence: CASRKFGQPQHF. CDR3 nucleotide sequence: TGTGCCAGCAGGAAGTTCGGGCAGCCCCAGCATTTT.